The entry below gives a single T cell receptor (beta chain) sequence along with its context. Its specificity is not known. The data originate from a study of shared clonotypes between healthy human individuals. Regarding the study as a whole: Non-shared clonotypes showed lower generation probabilities than clonotypes common to all four donors. Despite large depth, rarefaction showed incomplete sorted-subset sequencing. Across several donors, naive CD4 shared approximately 4.5%, naive CD8 less than 4%, memory CD4 about 2.5%, memory CD8 around 0.42%.

Each replicate PCR on the sorted subsets used roughly 200 ng DNA (around 30,000 T cell genomes). Libraries were prepared by immunoSEQ multiplex PCR; TCRdb keeps only in-frame clonotypes and omits some of them. The table shows 550,000 to 800,000 clones, with about 74% occurring only once. Per germline, CDR1 SGHAT and CDR2 FQNNGV. Trimming removed 3 bases at V and 5 bases at J, with 13 bases between. This CDR3 region has 14 residues. The source is a woman younger than 45 in good health. The sequenced sample consisted of memory CD4+ T cells sorted from blood. Sample subset: CD45RA-negative fraction. This chain joins TRBV11-2 and TRBJ1-1, with D tentatively TRBD1 (6 bases). CDR3 in amino acids: CASSFQPGVTEAFF. In nucleotides, the CDR3 is TGTGCCAGCAGCTTTCAACCAGGGGTGACTGAAGCTTTCTTT.